This T cell receptor beta chain was profiled in a study of blood T cell repertoires in COVID-19. As for the study in general: From T cells, B-cell-depleted T cells, or PBMCs came the material, which was cDNA or gDNA.

Per the original methods: Cell counts per sample came from amplifying reference gene primers. Assay used: immunoSEQ multiplex PCR; TCRdb lists only in-frame clones, some missing. V and J calls and clone size follow that table, whereas D and trimming were derived from the DNA. The table lists around 450,000 clones, 75% to 90% of them singletons. This clone turned up a few times. Participant-reported clinical history was the basis for cohort assignment. V lost 3 bases to trimming and J lost 3 bases, with 11 bases between them. The CDR3 covers 14 residues. Germline assignment: CDR1 LNHNV and CDR2 YYDKDF (reference sequence).

The chain combines TRBV15 with TRBJ1-1, with D tentatively TRBD1 (6 bases). The origin of this receptor is a woman aged 18-29 years who had recovered from COVID-19. Sequenced input: PBMCs or T cells enriched from blood (not recorded which). The CDR3 coding sequence is TGTGCCACCAGCAGCAATCCAGGGGACACTGAAGCTTTCTTT. This translates into CATSSNPGDTEAFF.